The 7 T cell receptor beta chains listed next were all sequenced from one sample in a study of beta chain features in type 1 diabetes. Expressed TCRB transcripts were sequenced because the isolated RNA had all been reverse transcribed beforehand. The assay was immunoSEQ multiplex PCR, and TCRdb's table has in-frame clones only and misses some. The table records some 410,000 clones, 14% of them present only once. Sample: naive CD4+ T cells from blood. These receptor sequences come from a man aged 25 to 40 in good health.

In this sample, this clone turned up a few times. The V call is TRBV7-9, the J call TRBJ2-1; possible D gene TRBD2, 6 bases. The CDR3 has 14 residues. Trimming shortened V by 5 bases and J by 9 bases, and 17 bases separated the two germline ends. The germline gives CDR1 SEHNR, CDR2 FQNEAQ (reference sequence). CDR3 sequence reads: CASSLSWGGTEQFF. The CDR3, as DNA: TGTGCCAGCAGCCTATCTTGGGGCGGGACTGAGCAGTTCTTC.

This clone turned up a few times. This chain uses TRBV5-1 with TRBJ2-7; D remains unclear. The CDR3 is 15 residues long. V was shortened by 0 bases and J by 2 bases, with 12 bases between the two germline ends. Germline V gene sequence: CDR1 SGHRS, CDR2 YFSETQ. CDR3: CASSLGPLGTYEQYF. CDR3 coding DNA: TGCGCCAGCAGCTTGGGCCCCCTGGGGACCTACGAGCAGTACTTC. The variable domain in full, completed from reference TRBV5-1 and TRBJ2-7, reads KAGVTQTPRYLIKTRGQQVTLSCSPISGHRSVSWYQQTPGQGLQFLFEYFSETQRNKGNFPGRFSGRQFSNSRSEMNVSTLELGDSALYLCASSLGPLGTYEQYFGPGTRLTVT.

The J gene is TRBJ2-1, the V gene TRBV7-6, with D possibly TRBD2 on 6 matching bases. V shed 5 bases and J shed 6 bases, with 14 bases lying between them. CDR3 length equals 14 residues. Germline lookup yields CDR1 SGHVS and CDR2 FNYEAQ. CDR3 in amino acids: CASSLTSGSNEQFF. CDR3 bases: TGTGCCAGCAGCCTGACATCCGGGAGCAATGAGCAGTTCTTC.

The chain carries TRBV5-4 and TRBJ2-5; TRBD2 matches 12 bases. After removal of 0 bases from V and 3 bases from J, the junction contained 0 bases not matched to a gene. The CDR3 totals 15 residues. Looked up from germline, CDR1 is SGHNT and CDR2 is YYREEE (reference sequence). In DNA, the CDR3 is TGTGCCAGCAGCTTGGGGACTAGCGGGGAAGAGACCCAGTACTTC. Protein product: CASSLGTSGEETQYF.

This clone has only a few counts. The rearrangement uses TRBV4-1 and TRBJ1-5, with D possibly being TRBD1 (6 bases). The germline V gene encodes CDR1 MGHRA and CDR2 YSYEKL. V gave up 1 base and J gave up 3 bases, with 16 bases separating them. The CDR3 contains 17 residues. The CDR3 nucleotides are TGCGCCAGCAGCCAAGGTTGGGGGGGCTCCAACAATCAGCCCCAGCATTTT. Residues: CASSQGWGGSNNQPQHF.

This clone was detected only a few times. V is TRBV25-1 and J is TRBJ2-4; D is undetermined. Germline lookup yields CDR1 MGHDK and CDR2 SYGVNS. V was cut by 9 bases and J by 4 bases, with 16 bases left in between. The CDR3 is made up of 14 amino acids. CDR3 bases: TGTGCCAGATCTGTAGGGTTGCGGAAAAACATTCAGTACTTC. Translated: CARSVGLRKNIQYF. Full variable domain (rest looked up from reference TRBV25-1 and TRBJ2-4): EADIYQTPRYLVIGTGKKITLECSQTMGHDKMYWYQQDPGMELHLIHYSYGVNSTEKGDLSSESTVSRIRTEHFPLTLESARPSHTSQYLCARSVGLRKNIQYFGAGTRLSVL.

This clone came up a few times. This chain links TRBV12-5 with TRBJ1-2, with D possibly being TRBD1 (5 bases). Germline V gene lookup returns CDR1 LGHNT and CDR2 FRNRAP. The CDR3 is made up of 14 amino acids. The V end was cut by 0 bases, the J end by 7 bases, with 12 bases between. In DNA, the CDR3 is TGTGCTAGTGGTTTGGTAGGGAGGGGATCTGGCTACACCTTC. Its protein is CASGLVGRGSGYTF.